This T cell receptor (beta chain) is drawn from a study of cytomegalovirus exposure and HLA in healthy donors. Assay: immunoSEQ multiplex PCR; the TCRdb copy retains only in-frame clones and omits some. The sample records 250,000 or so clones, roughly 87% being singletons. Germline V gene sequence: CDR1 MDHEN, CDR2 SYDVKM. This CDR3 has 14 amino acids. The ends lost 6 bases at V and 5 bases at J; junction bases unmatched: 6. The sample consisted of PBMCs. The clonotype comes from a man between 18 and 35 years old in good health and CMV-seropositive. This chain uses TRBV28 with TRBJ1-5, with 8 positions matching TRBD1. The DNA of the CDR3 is TGTGCCAGCAGGTCTGGACAGGGCCATCAGCCCCAGCATTTT. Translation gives CASRSGQGHQPQHF. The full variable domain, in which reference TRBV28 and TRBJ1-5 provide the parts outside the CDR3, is DVKVTQSSRYLVKRTGEKVFLECVQDMDHENMFWYRQDPGLGLRLIYFSYDVKMKEKGDIPEGYSVSREKKERFSLILESASTNQTSMYLCASRSGQGHQPQHFGDGTRLSIL.